These 24 T cell receptor beta chains came from one sample sequenced in a study of blood T cell repertoires in COVID-19. Assay: immunoSEQ multiplex PCR; the TCRdb copy retains only in-frame clones and omits some. The sample lists roughly 230,000 clones, 85% occurring once. Input material: PBMCs or T cells enriched from blood (not recorded which). These receptors were taken from a woman aged 45-59 years who had been exposed to COVID-19.

The chain couples TRBV7-3 to TRBJ2-2; 12 nucleotides line up with TRBD1. V lost 4 bases and J lost 4; bases outside the gene matches: 4. CDR3 length equals 16 residues. Germline CDR1 reads SGHTA; CDR2 reads FQGTGA. The CDR3 loop reads CASSSGQGALTGELFF. CDR3 nucleotide sequence: TGTGCCAGCAGCTCGGGACAGGGGGCGCTCACCGGGGAGCTGTTTTTT.

The chain carries TRBV5-4 and TRBJ2-5; possibly TRBD1 for D (5 bases). CDR1 and CDR2 (germline): SGHNT, YYREEE (reference sequence). This CDR3 spans 15 amino acids. V was pared by 7 bases and J by 1 base, with 17 bases between. CDR3 residues: CASGPMTEFQETQYF. In DNA, the CDR3 is TGTGCCAGCGGCCCGATGACAGAGTTCCAAGAGACCCAGTACTTC.

The rearrangement joins TRBV5-1 to TRBJ1-2, with 7 bases identical to TRBD1. The CDR3 contains 15 residues. Germline V gives CDR1 SGHRS, CDR2 YFSETQ. After removal of 0 bases from V and 3 bases from J, the junction contained 5 bases not matched to a gene. Written as DNA, the CDR3 is TGCGCCAGCAGCTTGGGACAGGGTATGGACTATGGCTACACCTTC. It encodes CASSLGQGMDYGYTF.

J is TRBJ2-5 and V is TRBV7-8; 13 positions agree with TRBD2. Germline values: CDR1 SGHVS, CDR2 FQNEAQ. This CDR3 region has 15 residues. V lost 5 bases and J lost 5; bases outside the gene matches: 5. DNA for the CDR3: TGTGCCAGCAGCCTGGGACTAGCGGGGTACGAGACCCAGTACTTC. It encodes CASSLGLAGYETQYF.

This clone was observed a single time. J is TRBJ2-3 and V is TRBV6-5; D unclear. The V end lost 6 bases, the J end lost 5 bases, and 12 bases lay between the germline ends. There are 13 residues in the CDR3. The germline V gene has CDR1 MNHEY and CDR2 SVGAGI. The CDR3 nucleotides are TGTGCCAGCAGCCCACCGCAGGAAGATACGCAGTATTTT. Residues: CASSPPQEDTQYF.

V and J are TRBV6-5 and TRBJ1-1; D may be TRBD1 (5 bases). The V gene lost 0 bases and the J gene lost 5 bases, with 13 bases spanning the gap. Looked up from germline, CDR1 is MNHEY and CDR2 is SVGAGI. This CDR3 is 15 amino acids long. CDR3 bases: TGTGCCAGCAGTTACTCGGGACCCCGGGGGACTGAAGCTTTCTTT. Translated, it gives CASSYSGPRGTEAFF.

The chain joins TRBV6-1 to TRBJ2-2; TRBD2 agrees at 7 bases. The trim removed 0 bases at V and 8 bases at J, leaving 12 bases unmatched. This CDR3 is 17 amino acids long. Germline V gives CDR1 MNHNS, CDR2 SASEGT. The CDR3: CASSEALLGGSAGELFF. CDR3 bases: TGTGCCAGCAGTGAAGCGCTCTTGGGAGGGTCGGCGGGGGAGCTGTTTTTT.

The chain employs TRBV3-1 (or the pseudogene TRBV3-2) and TRBJ2-3; 8 bases match TRBD1. The J segment lost 2 bases and the V segment lost 2 bases, leaving 6 bases of the junction unmatched. Looked up from germline, CDR1 is LGHDT and CDR2 is YNNKEL (reference sequence). This CDR3 is 16 amino acids long. In DNA form, the CDR3 reads TGTGCCAGCAGCCAACCGCGGGACAGGCTCACAGATACGCAGTATTTT. Translating gives CASSQPRDRLTDTQYF.

The chain is built from TRBV6-5 and TRBJ2-5, with D possibly being TRBD2 (5 bases). Deletions cut 7 bases from V and 2 bases from J, with 17 bases between. This CDR3 contains 15 residues. From germline, CDR1 is MNHEY and CDR2 SVGAGI. CDR3 nucleotides: TGTGCCAGCACCTTACCCCTGAGGGAACAAGAGACCCAGTACTTC. It is translated as CASTLPLREQETQYF.

This sequence joins TRBV12-3 or TRBV12-4 and TRBJ1-1; D is unclear. The CDR3 contains 11 residues. Trimming left V 7 bases short and J 1 base short, with 4 bases between. Here the CDR3 reads CASTGNTEAFF. The CDR3 DNA sequence: TGTGCCAGCACAGGGAACACTGAAGCTTTCTTT.

Only a few counts were recorded for this clone. This chain connects TRBV5-5 to TRBJ1-5, with D tentatively TRBD1 (5 bases). CDR1 is SGHKS, CDR2 YYEKEE, per germline (reference sequence). This CDR3 region has 13 residues. The germline V and J ends were trimmed by 2 bases and 5 bases, with 8 bases remaining between them. The CDR3 sequence: CASSFSGDQPQHF. CDR3 nucleotides: TGTGCCAGCAGCTTCTCGGGGGATCAGCCCCAGCATTTT.

The CDR3 DNA sequence: TGTGCCAGCAGCAAAGTGAGGGGGCGAAATAATTCACCCCTCCACTTT. This codes for CASSKVRGRNNSPLHF. The genes are TRBV21-1 and TRBJ1-6; TRBD1, as called in the table, went unchecked against the DNA. TRBV21-1 is marked as a pseudogene. CDR3 size: 16 residues.

The rearrangement joins TRBV28 to TRBJ1-3; D unclear. The CDR3 runs to 13 residues. Germline CDR1 is MDHEN and CDR2 is SYDVKM. Trimming cost V 6 bases and J 0 bases, with 6 bases left between them. The CDR3 reads CASSFYSGNTIYF. DNA of the CDR3: TGTGCCAGCAGCTTTTACTCTGGAAACACCATATATTTT.

The rearrangement joins TRBV9 to TRBJ2-2; D is unclear. V was pared by 2 bases and J by 6 bases, with 5 bases between. CDR3 length equals 12 residues. The germline V gene encodes CDR1 SGDLS and CDR2 YYNGEE. The CDR3 protein is CASSVYSGELFF. CDR3 DNA: TGTGCCAGCAGCGTTTACTCCGGGGAGCTGTTTTTT.

A remark on this clone: One junction end disagrees with the germline gene, perhaps due to a read error. V gene TRBV7-2 combines with J gene TRBJ1-5; no clear D gene. The CDR3 runs to 15 residues. Germline V gene lookup returns CDR1 SGHTA and CDR2 FQGNSA. CDR3 DNA: TGTGCCAGCACCTTAGAACCCGGGTTAAATCAGCCCCAGCATTTT. Protein product: CASTLEPGLNQPQHF.

The sample holds a few counts of this clone. This chain links TRBV28 with TRBJ1-1; a weak D match, TRBD1 (5 bases). The CDR3 spans 13 residues. Trimming left V 8 bases short and J 6 bases short, with 16 bases between. Germline V lookup: CDR1 MDHEN, CDR2 SYDVKM. CDR3 residues: CASFLGGGAEAFF. The DNA of the CDR3 is TGTGCCAGCTTCCTTGGGGGAGGAGCTGAAGCTTTCTTT.

This clone appeared once. The chain is built from TRBV9 and TRBJ1-1, with TRBD1 as a possible D gene (6 bases). V lost 0 bases, J lost 4 bases, and 16 bases lay in between. CDR1 SGDLS and CDR2 YYNGEE come from the germline V gene. This CDR3 comprises 16 residues. For the CDR3, the DNA is TGTGCCAGCAGCGTAGAGCTGGGGGGGCCTCTCACTGAAGCTTTCTTT. Its translation: CASSVELGGPLTEAFF.

The chain recombines TRBV9 with TRBJ1-2; TRBD1 aligns across 8 bases. The junction had 5 bases not matched to a gene; V was cut back by 6 bases and J by 4 bases. The germline CDR1 and CDR2 sequences are SGDLS and YYNGEE. This CDR3 has 13 residues. The CDR3 DNA sequence: TGTGCCAGCACAGGGGGCGCGGGCTATGGCTACACCTTC. Translating it yields CASTGGAGYGYTF.

Of note for this clone: Different DNA sequences within this sample yield the same CDR3. CDR3 sequence (DNA): TGTGCCAGCAGCCCGAACAGGGGAACTAATGAAAAACTGTTTTTT. Its protein product is CASSPNRGTNEKLFF. The chain combines TRBV3-1 (or the pseudogene TRBV3-2) with TRBJ1-4, with 7 positions matching TRBD1. Germline V gene sequence: CDR1 LGHDT, CDR2 YNNKEL (reference sequence). The CDR3 length is 15 residues. With V trimmed by 4 bases and J by 1 base, 3 bases remained unmatched.

The chain joins TRBV7-2 to TRBJ2-7; D is perhaps TRBD2 (5 bases). The germline CDR1 and CDR2 sequences are SGHTA and FQGNSA. Trimming left V 0 bases short and J 5 bases short, with 8 bases between. This CDR3 contains 13 residues. The CDR3, as DNA: TGTGCCAGCAGCTTAGCGCGGGTTGACGAGCAGTACTTC. Translated: CASSLARVDEQYF.

V is TRBV4-3 and J is TRBJ1-1; perhaps TRBD1 as D (5 bases). V dropped 4 bases and J dropped 5 bases, with 17 bases sitting between them. The CDR3 is 15 amino acids. Germline lookup yields CDR1 LGHNA and CDR2 YSLEER. The CDR3 loop is CASSPYSGAGTEAFF. The DNA for the CDR3 is TGCGCCAGCAGCCCCTATAGTGGGGCCGGAACTGAAGCTTTCTTT.

This rearrangement joins TRBV6-6 to TRBJ2-3; 9 bases are a match to TRBD2. This CDR3 contains 15 residues. Per germline, CDR1 MNHNY and CDR2 SVGAGI (reference sequence). The J segment lost 14 bases and the V segment lost 0 bases, leaving 12 bases of the junction unmatched. As DNA, the CDR3 is TGTGCCAGCAGTTACTCTATGGCTAGCGGGGACCACAGGTATTTT. Protein: CASSYSMASGDHRYF.

The sample holds a few counts of this clone. This chain connects TRBV2 to TRBJ1-2, with 10 bases aligning to TRBD1. V gave up 8 bases and J gave up 2 bases; unmatched junction bases: 2. This CDR3 has 13 residues. Germline V gene lookup returns CDR1 SNHLY and CDR2 FYNNEI. The CDR3 spells CASGQGGNYGYTF. Here the CDR3 DNA reads TGTGCCAGCGGACAGGGGGGGAACTATGGCTACACCTTC.

This sequence joins TRBV7-2 and TRBJ2-3; D is perhaps TRBD2 (5 bases). V dropped 4 bases and J dropped 2 bases, with 10 bases sitting between them. The CDR3 spans 14 residues. Per germline, CDR1 SGHTA and CDR2 FQGNSA. The CDR3 loop reads CASSSLAFTDTQYF. The CDR3 DNA follows: TGTGCCAGCAGCTCGCTAGCCTTCACAGATACGCAGTATTTT.